This is a list of T cell receptor beta chains from one sample in a study of cytomegalovirus exposure and HLA in healthy donors. Clones were read by immunoSEQ multiplex PCR, and TCRdb kept only the in-frame ones, dropping some. In the table there are about 140,000 clones, about 70% of which are singletons. The specimen was PBMCs. The receptor source for this set is a man aged 30 to 39 in good health and CMV-seropositive. Each CDR3 is given without its conserved first and last residue.

V,J,CDR3
TRBV6-4,TRBJ1-1,ASSNSGKGEAF
TRBV6-5,TRBJ2-7,ASSYRTSGRYEQY
TRBV30,TRBJ1-1,AWSVWTNTEAF
TRBV6-4,.,ASSDNWDSYEQY
TRBV7-2,TRBJ2-7,ASSARDRGTYEQY
TRBV7-2,TRBJ2-1,ASSLRAMTSGRYNEQF
TRBV5-1,TRBJ2-5,ASEGVQETQY
TRBV30,TRBJ1-2,ACPQGPLYGYT
TRBV27,TRBJ2-3,ASSRLGDTQY
TRBV11-2,TRBJ2-5,ASSRTSGGTAETQY
TRBV19,TRBJ1-3,ASSIGTSGNTIY
TRBV18,TRBJ2-7,ASSPGLATYEQY
TRBV13,TRBJ1-2,ASAYRGHYGYT
TRBV6-5,TRBJ2-7,ASSYRSYSYEQY
TRBV10-3,TRBJ1-2,AIPGQGANYGYT
TRBV27,TRBJ1-1,ASSLSGRGAF
TRBV5-4,TRBJ1-2,ASSVGQGSYGYT
TRBV6-6,TRBJ2-5,ASSYESETQY
TRBV7-9,TRBJ2-3,ASSSGLARSDTQY
TRBV28,TRBJ2-7,ASTTSGQYEQY
TRBV10-2,TRBJ1-3,ASSDWGTDSGNTIY
TRBV7-9,TRBJ2-5,ASSLVGTGGKETQY
TRBV5-6,.,ASGRQGAFHEQY
TRBV10-3,TRBJ2-5,AISESASDAQETQY
TRBV5-1,TRBJ2-3,ASSRGYDLNTQY
TRBV25-1,TRBJ2-2,ASSPGQGYTGGLF
TRBV2,.,ASSGSRDRSYEQY
TRBV2,TRBJ1-1,ASKGLDTEAF
TRBV28,TRBJ2-7,ASSPRYEQY
TRBV2,TRBJ2-1,ASSEGGRGKNEQF
TRBV7-3,TRBJ2-1,ASSLTGRELF
TRBV13,TRBJ2-1,ASSSRTSGRESSYNEQF
TRBV5-1,TRBJ2-5,ASSSGNTQETQY
TRBV11-3,TRBJ1-1,ASSPRGTNTEAF
TRBV10-3,TRBJ1-1,AISEAVGFEAF
TRBV29-1,.,SVEYRTGGEQY
TRBV7-9,TRBJ1-1,ASSSLPGQGLNTEAF
TRBV18,TRBJ2-2,ASSTSGANTGELF
TRBV5-1,TRBJ2-1,ASSNLAGGPSNEQF
TRBV27,TRBJ2-7,ASSFRGSEQEQY
TRBV19,TRBJ1-4,ASSPRQGARTNEKLF
TRBV5-6,TRBJ2-1,ASSLLRQGTYNEQF
TRBV10-3,TRBJ2-1,AIGPSSASYNEQF
TRBV19,TRBJ1-1,ASSMEQVVGGGEAF